This TCR beta chain comes out of a study of blood T cell repertoires in COVID-19. Generated by immunoSEQ multiplex PCR, the TCRdb table keeps only in-frame clones and is missing some. The repertoire holds approximately 110,000 clones, 75% to 90% seen once, with approximately 3% in the top ten. This CDR3 is 16 amino acids long. In germline, CDR1 is MNHNS, CDR2 SASEGT. Germline trimming cut 2 bases from V and 4 bases from J; bases unmatched to any gene: 6. The TCR sequence derives from an elderly woman with COVID-19, enrolled during active disease. Sequenced sample: peripheral blood. The chain links TRBV6-1 to TRBJ2-7; 12 bases map to TRBD2. The CDR3 is CASSERFGTSGYEQYF. Written as DNA, the CDR3 is TGTGCCAGCAGTGAAAGGTTTGGGACTAGCGGGTACGAGCAGTACTTC.